These 31 T cell receptor beta chains came from one sample sequenced in a study of metastatic and nonmetastatic thyroid tumors. TCRdb recomputed clones from the PCR reads via MiXCR. The data show some 20,000 clones, approximately 40% seen once. There were no patients who had received any treatment before thyroid surgery. Sequencing input: tumor tissue. Source of these receptors: a female donor with papillary thyroid cancer or a benign thyroid nodule (not recorded which). Some clones in this sample may be carry-over from other donors' samples.

J is TRBJ1-2 and V is TRBV3-1, with D uncertain. The CDR3 extends over 14 amino acids. The germline V gene encodes CDR1 LGHDT and CDR2 YNNKEL (reference sequence). Trimming pared 4 bases from V and 5 bases from J, leaving 14 bases between. In nucleotides, the CDR3 is TGTGCCAGCAGCCCCCTCGGGTCAGATTATGGCTACACCTTC. As protein: CASSPLGSDYGYTF.

The rearrangement uses TRBV20-1 and TRBJ2-3; the match to TRBD1 covers 7 bases. This CDR3 comprises 11 residues. Per germline, CDR1 DFQATT and CDR2 SNEGSKA (reference sequence). The V segment lost 8 bases and the J segment 5 bases; nucleotides outside the gene matches: 4. The CDR3 reads CSRQGLDTQYF. The CDR3 DNA follows: TGCAGTAGACAGGGTTTAGATACGCAGTATTTT.

V is TRBV6-1 and J is TRBJ1-1; TRBD1 matches at 8 bases. Germline V gene sequence: CDR1 MNHNS, CDR2 SASEGT. J was trimmed by 1 base and V by 6 bases; bases with no gene match: 4. This CDR3 comprises 14 residues. CDR3 DNA sequence: TGTGCCAGCAGCATACAGGGGGGGAACACTGAAGCTTTCTTT. Its protein is CASSIQGGNTEAFF.

This clone was seen at least ten times. The chain employs TRBV27 and TRBJ1-5; D might be TRBD1 (5 bases). The CDR3 has 17 residues. CDR1 and CDR2 (germline): MNHEY, SMNVEV (reference sequence). V lost 3 bases and J 2 bases, leaving 17 bases between the germline ends. This chain's CDR3 is CASSLTGGRNGNQPQHF. Written as DNA, the CDR3 is TGTGCCAGCAGTTTGACGGGGGGGAGGAATGGCAATCAGCCCCAGCATTTT.

This sequence joins TRBV2 and TRBJ2-7; D not resolved. Looked up from germline, CDR1 is SNHLY and CDR2 is FYNNEI. The CDR3 is 13 amino acids. Trimming stripped 4 bases from V and 3 bases from J, with 10 bases between. The CDR3 loop is CASSGGLSYEQYF. CDR3 in DNA: TGTGCCAGCAGTGGCGGATTGAGCTACGAGCAGTACTTC.

This chain uses TRBV18 with TRBJ2-5, with 10 bases matching TRBD1. The germline V gene has CDR1 KGHSH and CDR2 LQKENI. J lost 7 bases, V lost 3 bases, and 5 bases had no gene match. This CDR3 is built from 14 residues. The CDR3 spells CASSPGQGFGTQYF. The CDR3 nucleotides are TGTGCCAGCTCACCGGGACAGGGGTTTGGGACCCAGTACTTC.

The V gene is TRBV6-1, the J gene TRBJ1-2; the match to TRBD1 covers 9 bases. This CDR3 spans 13 amino acids. CDR1 is MNHNS, CDR2 SASEGT, per germline. V gave up 6 bases and J gave up 3 bases; unmatched junction bases: 2. The CDR3 is CASRQGAYYGYTF. CDR3 in DNA: TGTGCCAGCAGACAGGGGGCGTACTATGGCTACACCTTC.

The rearrangement links TRBV11-2 to TRBJ1-2, with D perhaps TRBD1 (6 bases). Trimming removed 5 bases from V and 4 bases from J, with 11 bases in between. The CDR3 has 13 residues. Germline CDR1 is SGHAT and CDR2 is FQNNGV. The CDR3 loop reads CASSADSIYGYTF. The DNA for the CDR3 is TGTGCCAGCAGCGCGGACAGCATCTATGGCTACACCTTC.

The J gene is TRBJ2-7, the V gene TRBV7-3, with 10 bases that match TRBD2. CDR1 is SGHTA, CDR2 FQGTGA, per germline. The CDR3 runs to 15 residues. After removal of 5 bases from V and 4 bases from J, the junction contained 8 bases not matched to a gene. The CDR3 sequence: CASSPGGAGGYEQYF. Here the CDR3 DNA reads TGTGCCAGCAGCCCCGGGGGAGCGGGAGGGTACGAGCAGTACTTC.

In its sample, this clone ranks as medium-sized. The chain uses TRBV27 and TRBJ2-2; 11 bases are shared with TRBD2. Per the germline V gene, CDR1 is MNHEY and CDR2 is SMNVEV (reference sequence). The CDR3 has 16 residues. J gave up 6 bases and V 5 bases, and 8 bases lay outside the gene matches. CDR3 region: CASSITSGRLAGELFF. CDR3 DNA: TGTGCCAGCAGTATAACTAGCGGGAGACTCGCCGGGGAGCTGTTTTTT.

This clone has just a few counts. The chain recombines TRBV28 with TRBJ1-5, with D possibly matching TRBD1 (5 bases). Trimming left V 5 bases short and J 1 base short, with 12 bases between. The CDR3 has 15 residues. Germline CDR1 is MDHEN and CDR2 is SYDVKM. The CDR3 is CASSPREGSNQPQHF. CDR3 sequence (DNA): TGTGCCAGCAGTCCACGAGAGGGGAGCAATCAGCCCCAGCATTTT.

The rearrangement uses TRBV11-2 and TRBJ1-3; D remains ambiguous. V dropped 1 base and J dropped 4 bases, with 17 bases sitting between them. Germline V gene data show CDR1 as SGHAT and CDR2 as FQNNGV. The CDR3 loop spans 17 amino acids. CDR3 DNA: TGTGCCAGCAGCTTAGTCCGGTTTTCTACCAAAGGAAACACCATATATTTT. Translation gives CASSLVRFSTKGNTIYF. Looking up the rest from reference TRBV11-2 and TRBJ1-3 gives the full variable domain: EAGVAQSPRYKIIEKRQSVAFWCNPISGHATLYWYQQILGQGPKLLIQFQNNGVVDDSQLPKDRFSAERLKGVDSTLKIQPAKLEDSAVYLCASSLVRFSTKGNTIYFGEGSWLTVV.

The chain recombines TRBV11-2 with TRBJ2-2, with 12 bases lining up with TRBD1. After removal of 5 bases from V and 4 bases from J, the junction contained 8 bases not matched to a gene. There are 17 residues in the CDR3. CDR1 is SGHAT and CDR2 is FQNNGV in the germline V gene. CDR3 amino acids: CASSRQGQGASTGELFF. CDR3 sequence (DNA): TGTGCCAGCAGCCGACAGGGACAGGGGGCTAGCACCGGGGAGCTGTTTTTT.

V and J are TRBV4-1 and TRBJ1-1; no definite D call. CDR3 size: 14 residues. Between the trimmed V and J ends, which lost 6 bases and 0 bases, there was a span of 11 bases. In germline, CDR1 is MGHRA, CDR2 YSYEKL. The CDR3 nucleotides read TGCGCCAGCAGGGGCCCCCTGATGAACACTGAAGCTTTCTTT. Translating it yields CASRGPLMNTEAFF.

V usage is TRBV6-2 or TRBV6-3 and J usage is TRBJ2-1, with TRBD1 as a possible D gene (5 bases). V was clipped by 6 bases and J by 8 bases, with 14 bases between them. Germline V gene sequence: CDR1 MNHEY, CDR2 SVGEGT. The CDR3 covers 13 residues. The CDR3 here is CASSPRESDEQFF. The DNA of the CDR3 is TGTGCCAGCAGCCCCAGGGAATCGGATGAGCAGTTCTTC.

The V gene is TRBV30, the J gene TRBJ1-2; D perhaps matches TRBD1 (5 bases). This CDR3 region has 16 residues. V was clipped by 0 bases and J by 0 bases, with 14 bases between them. CDR1 is GTSNPN and CDR2 is SVGIG in the germline V gene (reference sequence). DNA for the CDR3: TGTGCCTGGAGTGTGGTGGGGCAGGGAACTAACTATGGCTACACCTTC. Its protein product is CAWSVVGQGTNYGYTF.

The chain couples TRBV12-3 or TRBV12-4 to TRBJ2-1, with D possibly TRBD2 on 9 matching bases. The CDR3 consists of 18 residues. V gave up 7 bases and J gave up 8 bases, with 30 bases separating them. CDR3 region: CASILQGAPGSGRYEQFF. The CDR3 bases are TGTGCCAGCATTCTTCAGGGGGCCCCCGGTAGCGGGAGATATGAGCAGTTCTTC.

This chain links TRBV11-1 with TRBJ2-1; D tentatively reads TRBD1 or TRBD2 (5 bases each). The germline gives CDR1 SGHAT, CDR2 FQDESV (reference sequence). The CDR3 runs to 17 residues. V gave up 7 bases and J gave up 5 bases, with 24 bases separating them. The CDR3 coding sequence is TGTGCCAGCACCCCACCCGGGGCGACTCCGGGGAACAATGAGCAGTTCTTC. This sequence encodes CASTPPGATPGNNEQFF.

The chain carries TRBV12-3 or TRBV12-4 and TRBJ2-1, with D perhaps TRBD1 (6 bases). CDR3 length: 11 amino acids. With 6 bases removed from V and 6 bases from J, the gap between germline ends came to 6 bases. The CDR3 loop reads CASRQGNEQFF. The CDR3 nucleotides read TGTGCCAGCAGACAGGGCAATGAGCAGTTCTTC.

This clone occurred a few times. Its ends do not fully match the called genes, so a read error is possible. V is TRBV28 and J is TRBJ2-1, with 10 bases that match TRBD2. The CDR3 length is 15 residues. Germline CDR1 reads MDHEN; CDR2 reads SYDVKM. CDR3 sequence: CAGSGTSVTYNEQFF. The CDR3 nucleotides read TGTGCCGGCAGTGGGACTAGCGTCACCTACAATGAGCAGTTCTTC.

The gene calls are TRBV6-1 and TRBJ1-2, with 10 bases identical to TRBD1. Germline V gene lookup returns CDR1 MNHNS and CDR2 SASEGT. V was pared by 1 base and J by 9 bases, with 11 bases of the junction left unmatched. This CDR3 comprises 16 residues. The CDR3 region has the DNA TGTGCCAGCAGTGAAGTCTTTGGGACAGGGGACGCGCGCTACACCTTC. Its protein product is CASSEVFGTGDARYTF.

In this sample, this clone turned up a few times. The rearrangement links TRBV6-2 or TRBV6-3 to TRBJ2-7, with D hard to call. Germline CDR1 MNHEY, CDR2 SVGEGT. The germline V and J ends were trimmed by 4 bases and 4 bases, with 8 bases remaining between them. The CDR3 loop spans 12 amino acids. CDR3 sequence (DNA): TGTGCCAGCAGTTCAGGCCGGTACGAGCAGTACTTC. Amino acid sequence: CASSSGRYEQYF.

This clone was seen a few times. This chain connects TRBV28 to TRBJ2-7; D unresolved. This CDR3 contains 11 residues. The V and J ends lost 4 bases and 9 bases respectively, with 10 bases between them. Germline V gene data show CDR1 as MDHEN and CDR2 as SYDVKM. In DNA, the CDR3 is TGTGCCAGCAGTTCCGCTTTGGCGCAGTACTTC. Amino acids: CASSSALAQYF.

This clone appeared a few times. The chain combines TRBV6-1 with TRBJ2-2; tentatively, D is TRBD1 or TRBD2 (6 bases each). V lost 3 bases and J lost 6, with 11 bases in between. CDR1 and CDR2 (germline): MNHNS, SASEGT. The CDR3 is made up of 14 amino acids. CDR3 amino acids: CASSEWGAAGELFF. The CDR3 bases are TGTGCCAGCAGTGAGTGGGGGGCGGCCGGGGAGCTGTTTTTT.

In this sample, this clone turned up a few times. The chain joins TRBV28 to TRBJ2-3; D may be TRBD2 (5 bases). This CDR3 is 14 amino acids long. CDR1 is MDHEN and CDR2 is SYDVKM in the germline V gene. Trimming took 3 bases from V and 5 from J, leaving 12 bases between them. The CDR3: CASSLPEERDTQYF. The CDR3 DNA is TGTGCCAGCAGTTTGCCGGAGGAGAGAGATACGCAGTATTTT.

This sequence joins TRBV5-6 and TRBJ1-2, with TRBD1 identical over 7 bases. The germline V gene has CDR1 SGHDT and CDR2 YYEEEE. The CDR3 sequence is 13 residues long. Trimming cost V 5 bases and J 7 bases; bases outside gene matches: 8. CDR3 coding DNA: TGTGCCAGCAGTACAGACAGGGCTTTTGGCTACACCTTC. As protein: CASSTDRAFGYTF.

This clone was seen a few times. The CDR3 here is CASSLLTGNEQFF. CDR3 coding DNA: TGTGCCAGCAGTTTATTGACAGGTAATGAGCAGTTCTTC. The V call is TRBV28, the J call TRBJ2-1; D is perhaps TRBD1 (6 bases). CDR1 is MDHEN and CDR2 is SYDVKM in the germline V gene. The length of the CDR3 is 13 residues. V was pared by 1 base and J by 7 bases, with 8 bases between.

The rearrangement joins TRBV11-3 to TRBJ2-2; tentatively, D is TRBD2 (6 bases). V was clipped by 2 bases and J by 4 bases, with 8 bases between them. Germline CDR1 SGHNT, CDR2 YENEEA. The CDR3 is made up of 14 amino acids. The CDR3 DNA is TGTGCCAGCAGCTTACAGGGAGGCACCGGGGAGCTGTTTTTT. It specifies CASSLQGGTGELFF.

This clone was counted between two and nine times. This sequence joins TRBV15 and TRBJ1-6; D not resolved. The V and J ends lost 0 bases and 8 bases respectively, with 11 bases between them. The CDR3 is 15 amino acids. Germline assignment: CDR1 LNHNV and CDR2 YYDKDF (reference sequence). CDR3 sequence reads: CATSRDPDTHSPLHF. The DNA of the CDR3 is TGTGCCACCAGCAGAGACCCCGATACCCATTCACCCCTCCACTTT.

This chain joins TRBV11-2 and TRBJ2-7, with D perhaps matching TRBD1 (7 bases). Trimming left V 3 bases short and J 3 bases short, with 9 bases between. Germline V gene lookup returns CDR1 SGHAT and CDR2 FQNNGV. CDR3 length equals 13 residues. In DNA form, the CDR3 reads TGTGCCAGCAGCTTTCAGGGGGGCTACGAGCAGTACTTC. Protein: CASSFQGGYEQYF.

The chain uses TRBV24-1 and TRBJ2-3; 10 bases line up with TRBD2. The V gene's germline CDR1 is KGHDR and CDR2 SFDVKD. This CDR3 region has 15 residues. V lost 6 bases and J lost 3; bases outside the gene matches: 5. CDR3 residues: CATSSTSGRTDTQYF. The CDR3 coding sequence is TGTGCCACCAGTTCGACTAGCGGGCGGACAGATACGCAGTATTTT.